This T cell receptor beta chain was captured in a study of monozygotic twins with inflammatory bowel disease. Following a re-call of the 5' RACE reads, TCRdb has one entry per CDR3 protein and lacks DNA. The data show tens of thousands of distinct CDR3 sequences, and the top ten clones hold roughly 7%. CDR1 and CDR2 from the germline V gene are SGHRS and YFSETQ. The CDR3 spans 14 residues. The sequenced sample was blood. The sequence was collected from a human donor with ulcerative colitis or Crohn's disease, or a healthy co-twin of an affected twin (not recorded which). The V and J genes are TRBV5-1 and TRBJ2-2; the TRBD1 assignment by TCRdb is unverifiable without DNA. The CDR3 spells CASSVGGDTGELFF.